This T cell receptor beta chain originates from a study of T-cell reconstitution after alpha-beta-depleted transplantation in children. In germline, CDR1 is DFQATT, CDR2 SNEGSKA (reference sequence). The J segment lost 8 bases and the V segment lost 5 bases, leaving 15 bases of the junction unmatched. The CDR3 contains 15 residues. Unique molecular identifiers were used in preparing the TCRbeta library. In TCRdb, the PCR reads were re-called with MiXCR into one record per CDR3 protein. Among roughly 790,000 distinct CDR3 sequences listed, approximately 15% were seen once. Findings and limits, study-wide: The high TCRbeta diversity at day 60 in some patients came from surviving recipient T cells and thymic progenitors. In patients about two months after transplant, alpha-beta T cells reportedly arose from several hundred expanded graft clones.

This clonotype turned up a few times. The antigen remains unidentified. The TCR comes from a male patient between 10 and 17 years old who had a stem cell transplant for acute lymphoblastic leukemia, so the T cells may come from the graft donor. The material was PBMCs, mostly from graft donor cells, obtained 360 days after TCRalphabeta/CD19-depleted stem cell transplant. The chain carries TRBV20-1 and TRBJ2-1; 7 nucleotides match TRBD2. This CDR3 is CSASTPGLPHDEQFF. The CDR3 nucleotides are TGCAGTGCTTCAACGCCGGGACTACCTCATGATGAGCAGTTCTTC.